The entry below gives a single T cell receptor beta chain sequence along with its context. Its antigen remains unidentified. The PCR employed 60 Vbeta primers together with 13 Jbeta primers. Sequencing was performed with immunoSEQ multiplex PCR; in TCRdb, only in-frame clones are kept and a portion is missing. Recorded for this sample: tens of thousands of clones. The CDR3 covers 14 residues. Unmatched junction bases numbered 6, after V lost 7 bases and J lost 4 bases. Germline CDR1 and CDR2: LNHDA and SQIVND (reference sequence). This entry comes from a study of cytomegalovirus exposure and HLA in healthy donors. Findings and limits, study-wide: Per a later analysis, HLA-associated TCR beta chains showed more clonal expansion than other, equally common TCR beta chains. Associated with HLA alleles at 0.05 false discovery rate in a later analysis were 16,951 TCR beta sequences. Listed as cytomegalovirus-associated were approximately 160 TCR beta chains.

The receptor comes from a female donor in good health and CMV-seropositive. The chain uses TRBV19 and TRBJ1-5; 8 bases agree with TRBD1. Input material: PBMCs. CDR3 residues: CASTDRGGNQPQHF. Written as DNA, the CDR3 is TGTGCCAGTACCGACAGGGGAGGTAATCAGCCCCAGCATTTT.